This T cell receptor (beta chain) was sequenced during a study of vaccination and CD4 T cells after COVID-19. The Oncomine TCR Beta short-read assay sequenced DNA from cultured CD4+ T cells. From the PCR reads, TCRdb called clonotypes with MiXCR, one entry per CDR3 protein. The data contain roughly 13,000 distinct CDR3 sequences, roughly 60% of them singletons. In its sample, this clonotype was seen once. Its antigen is unknown. Treatment of the sample: approximately 9-day PBMC culture with coronavirus spike peptide pools or control peptides (ViraFEST assay). The V end was cut by 1 base, the J end by 13 bases, with 14 bases between. The CDR3 spans 13 residues.

What was sequenced was CD4+ T cells from blood, cultured in vitro. This receptor was identified in a human donor who had recovered from COVID-19. V is TRBV12-3 or TRBV12-4 and J is TRBJ2-1; the D gene is possibly TRBD2 (6 bases). This CDR3 is CASSLGLVVTQFF. The CDR3 bases are TGTGCCAGCAGTTTAGGACTAGTAGTAACACAGTTCTTC.